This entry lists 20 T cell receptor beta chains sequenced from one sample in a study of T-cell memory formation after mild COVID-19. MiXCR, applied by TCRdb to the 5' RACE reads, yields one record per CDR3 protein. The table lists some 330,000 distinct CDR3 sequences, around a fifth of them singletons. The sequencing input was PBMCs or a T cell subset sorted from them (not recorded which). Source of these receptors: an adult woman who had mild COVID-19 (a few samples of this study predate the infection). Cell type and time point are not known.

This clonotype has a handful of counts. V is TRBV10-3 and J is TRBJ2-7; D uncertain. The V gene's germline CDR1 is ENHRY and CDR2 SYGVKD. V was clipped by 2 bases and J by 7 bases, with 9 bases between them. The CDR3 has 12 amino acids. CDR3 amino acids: CAISETPWEQYF. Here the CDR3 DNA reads TGTGCCATCAGTGAGACTCCTTGGGAGCAGTACTTC.

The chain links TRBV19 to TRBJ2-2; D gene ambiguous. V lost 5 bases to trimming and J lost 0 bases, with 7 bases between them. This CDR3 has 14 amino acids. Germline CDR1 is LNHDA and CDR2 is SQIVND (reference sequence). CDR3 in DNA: TGTGCCAGTAGTGTTAGAACGAACACCGGGGAGCTGTTTTTT. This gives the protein CASSVRTNTGELFF.

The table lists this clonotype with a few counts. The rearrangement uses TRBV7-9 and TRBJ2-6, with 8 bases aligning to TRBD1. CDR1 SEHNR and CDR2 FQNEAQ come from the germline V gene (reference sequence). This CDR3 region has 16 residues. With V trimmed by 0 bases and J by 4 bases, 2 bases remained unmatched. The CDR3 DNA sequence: TGTGCCAGCAGCTTAGCTCAGGGGGCCGGGGCCAACGTCCTGACTTTC. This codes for CASSLAQGAGANVLTF.

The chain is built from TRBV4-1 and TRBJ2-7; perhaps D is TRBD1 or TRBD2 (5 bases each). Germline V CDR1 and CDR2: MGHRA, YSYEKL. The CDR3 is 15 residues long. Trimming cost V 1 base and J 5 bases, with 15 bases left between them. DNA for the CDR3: TGCGCCAGCAGCCAAGTTAGGGACGGTGGGAACGAGCAGTACTTC. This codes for CASSQVRDGGNEQYF.

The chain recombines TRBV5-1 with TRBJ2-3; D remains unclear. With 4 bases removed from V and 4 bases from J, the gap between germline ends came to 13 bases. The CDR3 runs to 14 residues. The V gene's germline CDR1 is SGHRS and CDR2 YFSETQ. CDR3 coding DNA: TGCGCCAGCAGCGTTATTAGGGCGGCAGATACGCAGTATTTT. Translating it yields CASSVIRAADTQYF.

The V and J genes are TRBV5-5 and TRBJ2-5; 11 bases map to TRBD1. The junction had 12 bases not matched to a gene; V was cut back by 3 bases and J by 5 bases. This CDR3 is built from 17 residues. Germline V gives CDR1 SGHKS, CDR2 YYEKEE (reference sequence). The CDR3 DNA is TGTGCCAGCAGCTCGGACAGGGGGCCAAGGGACGGGGAGACCCAGTACTTC. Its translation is CASSSDRGPRDGETQYF.

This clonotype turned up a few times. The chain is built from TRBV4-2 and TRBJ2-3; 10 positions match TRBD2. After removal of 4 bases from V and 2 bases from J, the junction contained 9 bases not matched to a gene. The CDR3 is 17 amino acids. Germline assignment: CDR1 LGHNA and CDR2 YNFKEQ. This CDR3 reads CASSPTRTSGYTDTQYF. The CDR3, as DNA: TGTGCCAGCAGCCCGACCCGGACTAGCGGATACACAGATACGCAGTATTTT.

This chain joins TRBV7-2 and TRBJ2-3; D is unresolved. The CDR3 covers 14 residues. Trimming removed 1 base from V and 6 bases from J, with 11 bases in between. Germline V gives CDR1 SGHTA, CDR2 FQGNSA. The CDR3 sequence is CASSLDLASDTQYF. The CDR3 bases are TGTGCCAGCAGCTTAGATTTAGCTAGTGATACGCAGTATTTT.

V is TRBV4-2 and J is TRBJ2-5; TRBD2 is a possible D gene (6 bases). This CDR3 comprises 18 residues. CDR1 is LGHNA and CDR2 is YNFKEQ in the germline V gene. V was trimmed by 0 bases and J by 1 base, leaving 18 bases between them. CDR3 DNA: TGTGCCAGCAGCCAAGATTTTGCACTAGCCGGCCCCCAAGAGACCCAGTACTTC. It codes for CASSQDFALAGPQETQYF.

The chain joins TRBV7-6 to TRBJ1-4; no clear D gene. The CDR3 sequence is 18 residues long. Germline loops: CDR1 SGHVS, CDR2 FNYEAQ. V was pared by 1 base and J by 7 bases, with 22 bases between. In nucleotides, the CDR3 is TGTGCCAGCAGCTTAGAGGGCCCAGGCTCTCCCCTCGGTGAAAAACTGTTTTTT. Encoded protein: CASSLEGPGSPLGEKLFF.

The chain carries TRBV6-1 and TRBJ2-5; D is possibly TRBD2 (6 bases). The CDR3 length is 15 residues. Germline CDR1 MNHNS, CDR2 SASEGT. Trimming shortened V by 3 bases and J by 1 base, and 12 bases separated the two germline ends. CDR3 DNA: TGTGCCAGCAGTGACAGTGGGGGGACCCAAGAGACCCAGTACTTC. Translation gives CASSDSGGTQETQYF.

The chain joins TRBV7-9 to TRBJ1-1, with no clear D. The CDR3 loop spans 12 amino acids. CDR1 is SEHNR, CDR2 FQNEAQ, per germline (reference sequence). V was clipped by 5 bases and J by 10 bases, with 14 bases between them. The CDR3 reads CASSKVPSRAFF. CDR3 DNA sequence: TGTGCCAGCAGCAAAGTTCCCAGCAGAGCTTTCTTT.

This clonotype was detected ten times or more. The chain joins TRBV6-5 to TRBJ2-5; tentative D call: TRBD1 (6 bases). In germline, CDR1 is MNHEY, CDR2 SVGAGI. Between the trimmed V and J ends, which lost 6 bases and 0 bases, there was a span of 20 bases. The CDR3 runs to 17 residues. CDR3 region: CASRPYSRGVYQETQYF. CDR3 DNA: TGTGCCAGCAGACCCTATTCCAGGGGCGTGTACCAAGAGACCCAGTACTTC.

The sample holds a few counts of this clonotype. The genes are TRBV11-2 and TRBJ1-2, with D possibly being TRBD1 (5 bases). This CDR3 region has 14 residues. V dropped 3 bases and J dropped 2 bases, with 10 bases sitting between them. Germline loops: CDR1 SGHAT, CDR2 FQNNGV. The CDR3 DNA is TGTGCCAGCAGCTTCGAGAGGGGCAACTATGGCTACACCTTC. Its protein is CASSFERGNYGYTF.

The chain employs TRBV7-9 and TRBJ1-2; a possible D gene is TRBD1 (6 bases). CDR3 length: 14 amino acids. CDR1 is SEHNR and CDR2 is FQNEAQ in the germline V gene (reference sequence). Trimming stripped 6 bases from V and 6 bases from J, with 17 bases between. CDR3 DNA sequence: TGTGCCAGCAGGCAGGGGACGGGCCCCGATGGCTACACCTTC. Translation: CASRQGTGPDGYTF.

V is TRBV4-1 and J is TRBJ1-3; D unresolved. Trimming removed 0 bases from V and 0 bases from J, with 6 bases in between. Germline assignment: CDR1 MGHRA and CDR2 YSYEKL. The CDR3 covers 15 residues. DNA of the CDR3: TGCGCCAGCAGCCAAGAGCCCGGCTCTGGAAACACCATATATTTT. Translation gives CASSQEPGSGNTIYF.

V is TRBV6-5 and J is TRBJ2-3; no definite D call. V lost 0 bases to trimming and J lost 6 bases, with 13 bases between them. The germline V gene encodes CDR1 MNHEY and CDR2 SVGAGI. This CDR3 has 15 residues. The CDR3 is CASSYSRLDTDTQYF. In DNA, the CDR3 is TGTGCCAGCAGTTACTCGAGGCTAGATACGGATACGCAGTATTTT.

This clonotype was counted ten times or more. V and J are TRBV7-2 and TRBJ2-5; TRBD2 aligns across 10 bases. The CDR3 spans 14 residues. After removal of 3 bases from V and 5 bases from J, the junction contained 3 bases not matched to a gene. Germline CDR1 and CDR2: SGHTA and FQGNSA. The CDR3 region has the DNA TGTGCCAGCAGCTTCCTAGCGGGAGTTGAGACCCAGTACTTC. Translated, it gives CASSFLAGVETQYF.

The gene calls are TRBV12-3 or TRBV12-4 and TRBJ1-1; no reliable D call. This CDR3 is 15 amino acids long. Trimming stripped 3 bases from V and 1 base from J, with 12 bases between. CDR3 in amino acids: CASSFGRKGNTEAFF. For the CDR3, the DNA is TGTGCCAGCAGTTTTGGAAGGAAGGGGAACACTGAAGCTTTCTTT.

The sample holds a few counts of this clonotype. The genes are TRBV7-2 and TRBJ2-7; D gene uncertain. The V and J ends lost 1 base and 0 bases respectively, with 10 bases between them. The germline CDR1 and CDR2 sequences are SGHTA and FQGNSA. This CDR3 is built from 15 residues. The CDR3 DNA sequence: TGTGCCAGCAGCTTAGTGTCGACCAGCTCCTACGAGCAGTACTTC. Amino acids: CASSLVSTSSYEQYF.